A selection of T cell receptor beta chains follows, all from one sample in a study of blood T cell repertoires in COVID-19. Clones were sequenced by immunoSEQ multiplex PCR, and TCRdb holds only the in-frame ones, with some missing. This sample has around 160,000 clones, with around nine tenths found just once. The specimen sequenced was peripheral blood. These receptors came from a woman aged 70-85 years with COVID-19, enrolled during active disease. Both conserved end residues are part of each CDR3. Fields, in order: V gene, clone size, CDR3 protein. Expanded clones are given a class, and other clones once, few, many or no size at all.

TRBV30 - CAWSVSGFNSPLHF
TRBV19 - CASSMPYLSLGAEAFF
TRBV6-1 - CASSEPGIDGYTF
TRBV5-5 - CASSVGHYSGANVLTF
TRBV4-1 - CASSQGRGSNSPLHF
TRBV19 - CASSARDRASEAFF
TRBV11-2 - CASSLEGGEAFF
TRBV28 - CASSSHRDRTYQETQYF
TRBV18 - CASSRDRTVSNEKLFF
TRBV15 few CATSRDNGHNEQFF
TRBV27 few CASTLGPPRDRENSPLHF
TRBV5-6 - CASSDDRVYEQYF
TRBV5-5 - CASSLGGGPRDTQYF
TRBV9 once CASSIQTTGELFF
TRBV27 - CASSLSGGYGYTF
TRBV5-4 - CASSPQGWSGYTF
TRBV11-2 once CASTDLPSGGDNTGELFF
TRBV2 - CASRVAGGNNEQFF
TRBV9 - CASSAGTAANYGYTF
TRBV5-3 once CARSDPTGHFPTYEQYF
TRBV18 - CASSGTGNLGQPQHF
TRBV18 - CASSPPPGQGSNEQFF
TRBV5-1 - CASSLWGGTEAFF
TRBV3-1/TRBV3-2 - CASSQGGLNTEAFF
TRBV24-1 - CATSDRSPGQGRRTGELFF
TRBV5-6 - CASSLGVSPLHF
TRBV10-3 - CAISRSRQGGQADSYEQYF
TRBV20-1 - CSARSGLEQYF
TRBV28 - CASSLSGRAEAFF
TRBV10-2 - CASRGGTAYNSPLHF
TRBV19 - CASNRIRDSAFYGYTF
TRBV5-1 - CASSLNREDYSYNEQFF
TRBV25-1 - CASCRPGSTYGYTF
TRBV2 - CASSEARDRLKQPQHF